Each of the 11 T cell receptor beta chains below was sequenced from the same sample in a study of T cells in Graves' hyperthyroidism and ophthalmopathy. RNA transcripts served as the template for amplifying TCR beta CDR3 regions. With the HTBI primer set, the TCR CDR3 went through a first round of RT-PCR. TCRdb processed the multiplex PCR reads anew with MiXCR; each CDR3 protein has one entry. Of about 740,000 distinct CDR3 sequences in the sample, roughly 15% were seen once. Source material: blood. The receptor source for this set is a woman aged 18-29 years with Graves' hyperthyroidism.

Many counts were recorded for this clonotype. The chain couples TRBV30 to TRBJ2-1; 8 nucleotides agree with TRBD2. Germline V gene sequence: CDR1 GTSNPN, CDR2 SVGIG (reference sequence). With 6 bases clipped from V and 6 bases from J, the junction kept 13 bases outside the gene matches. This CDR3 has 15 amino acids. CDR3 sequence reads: CACLPFREGVNEQFF. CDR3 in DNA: TGTGCCTGCCTACCCTTTCGGGAGGGCGTCAATGAGCAGTTCTTC.

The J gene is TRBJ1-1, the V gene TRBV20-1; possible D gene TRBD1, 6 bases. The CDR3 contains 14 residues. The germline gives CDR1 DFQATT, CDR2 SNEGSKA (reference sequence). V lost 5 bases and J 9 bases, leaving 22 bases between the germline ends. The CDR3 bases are TGCAGTGCTGGGGGGTACAGGGAGTATCATCAAGCTTTCTTT. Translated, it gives CSAGGYREYHQAFF.

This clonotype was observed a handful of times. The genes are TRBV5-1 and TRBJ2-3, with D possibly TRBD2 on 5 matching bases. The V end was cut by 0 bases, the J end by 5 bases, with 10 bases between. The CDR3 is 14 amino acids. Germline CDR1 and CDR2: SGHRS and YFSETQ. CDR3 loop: CASSLGREGDTQYF. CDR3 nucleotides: TGCGCCAGCAGCTTGGGACGGGAAGGAGATACGCAGTATTTT.

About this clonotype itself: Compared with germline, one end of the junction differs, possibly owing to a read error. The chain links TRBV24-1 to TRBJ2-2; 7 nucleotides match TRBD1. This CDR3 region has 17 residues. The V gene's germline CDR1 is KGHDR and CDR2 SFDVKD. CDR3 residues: CATSDLTGTENIGELFF. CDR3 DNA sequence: TGTGCCACCAGTGATTTGACCGGGACAGAGAACATCGGGGAGCTGTTTTTT.

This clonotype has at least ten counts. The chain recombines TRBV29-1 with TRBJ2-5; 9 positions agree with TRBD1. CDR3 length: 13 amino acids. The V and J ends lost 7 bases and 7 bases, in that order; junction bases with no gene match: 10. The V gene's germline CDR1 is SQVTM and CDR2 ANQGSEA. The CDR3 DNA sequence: TGCAGCGCGCCGGGACAGGGAAGCGGGACCCAGTACTTC. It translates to CSAPGQGSGTQYF. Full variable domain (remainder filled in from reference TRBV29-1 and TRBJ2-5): SAVISQKPSRDICQRGTSLTIQCQVDSQVTMMFWYRQQPGQSLTLIATANQGSEATYESGFVIDKFPISRPNLTFSTLTVSNMSPEDSSIYLCSAPGQGSGTQYFGPGTRLLVL.

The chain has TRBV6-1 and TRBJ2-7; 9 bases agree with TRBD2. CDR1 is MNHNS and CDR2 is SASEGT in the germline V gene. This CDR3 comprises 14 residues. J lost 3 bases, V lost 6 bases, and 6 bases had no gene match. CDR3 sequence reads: CASSIIAGVYEQYF. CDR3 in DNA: TGTGCCAGCAGCATAATAGCGGGAGTCTACGAGCAGTACTTC.

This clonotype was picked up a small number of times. CDR3 loop: CASRPGGLSVYTEAFF. The CDR3 bases are TGTGCCAGCAGACCAGGGGGCCTTTCGGTCTACACTGAAGCTTTCTTT. The chain uses TRBV6-1 and TRBJ1-1; 8 bases are a match to TRBD1. The V gene's germline CDR1 is MNHNS and CDR2 SASEGT. This CDR3 has 16 residues. With V trimmed by 6 bases and J by 3 bases, 12 bases remained unmatched.

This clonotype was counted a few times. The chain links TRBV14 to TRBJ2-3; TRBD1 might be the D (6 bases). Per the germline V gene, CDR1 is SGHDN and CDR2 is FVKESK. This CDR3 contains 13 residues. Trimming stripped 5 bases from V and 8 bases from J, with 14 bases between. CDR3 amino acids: CASSDPPRGTQYF. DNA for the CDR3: TGTGCCAGCAGCGATCCCCCCAGGGGTACGCAGTATTTT.

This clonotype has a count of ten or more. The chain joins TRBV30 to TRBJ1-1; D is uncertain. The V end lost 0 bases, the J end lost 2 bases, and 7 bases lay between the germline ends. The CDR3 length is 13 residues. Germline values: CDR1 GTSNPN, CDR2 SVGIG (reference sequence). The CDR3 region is CAWSVKLNTEAFF. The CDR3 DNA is TGTGCCTGGAGTGTAAAGCTCAACACTGAAGCTTTCTTT.

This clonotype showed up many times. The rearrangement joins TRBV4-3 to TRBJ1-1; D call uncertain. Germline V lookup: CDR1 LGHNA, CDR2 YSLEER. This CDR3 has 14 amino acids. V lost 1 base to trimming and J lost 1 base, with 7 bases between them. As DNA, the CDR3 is TGCGCCAGCAGCCAAGTGGCGCAGAACACTGAAGCTTTCTTT. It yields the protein CASSQVAQNTEAFF.

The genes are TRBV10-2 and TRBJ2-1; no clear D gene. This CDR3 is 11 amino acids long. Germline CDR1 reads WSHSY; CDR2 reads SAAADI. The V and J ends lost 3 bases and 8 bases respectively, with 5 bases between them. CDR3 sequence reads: CASSDFDEQFF. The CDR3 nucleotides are TGCGCCAGCAGTGATTTCGATGAGCAGTTCTTC.